This T cell receptor beta chain derives from a study of shared clonotypes between healthy human individuals. Some clones are missing from TCRdb's copy, which holds only in-frame ones; the method was immunoSEQ multiplex PCR. The table records about 2,500,000 clones, roughly nine tenths of them present only once. Donors, healthy HIV-negative adults, lacked recent acute infections or vaccinations. Material: naive CD4+ T cells sorted from blood. Subset specified: CD45RA+ positively selected. The clonotype comes from a man between 18 and 35 years old in good health.

The CDR3 here is CASSRDNYNEQFF. The CDR3 DNA follows: TGTGCCAGCAGCAGGGACAACTACAATGAGCAGTTCTTC. The chain carries TRBV6-5 and TRBJ2-1, with D tentatively TRBD1 (6 bases). Germline-derived CDR1 and CDR2 are MNHEY and SVGAGI. V was shortened by 6 bases and J by 3 bases, with 9 bases between the two germline ends. This CDR3 has 13 residues.